This T cell receptor beta chain was profiled in a study of blood T cell repertoires in COVID-19. Study in general: The United States, Italy and Spain supplied acute and convalescent COVID-19 samples. The cDNA or gDNA used as material had been derived from T cells, B-cell-depleted T cells, or PBMCs.

The Seattle site enrolled patients during active infection and followed them longitudinally. Authors' processing steps: Counts of nucleated cells, estimated from reference gene primer amplification, were obtained. Sequencing was performed with immunoSEQ multiplex PCR; in TCRdb, only in-frame clones are kept and a portion is missing. D and trimming come from the DNA, and the V and J calls and clone size come from that table. The sample lists 85,000 to 100,000 clones, around 90% occurring once. The sequenced material came from peripheral blood. The TCR originated in an older woman with COVID-19, enrolled during active disease.

CDR3: CASSLRTSLEQYF. CDR3 sequence (DNA): TGTGCCAGCAGCCTACGGACTAGCCTCGAGCAGTACTTC. This chain uses TRBV11-2 with TRBJ2-7; 8 bases match TRBD2. CDR1 and CDR2 (germline): SGHAT, FQNNGV. There are 13 residues in the CDR3. J lost 6 bases, V lost 5 bases, and 6 bases had no gene match.